This note documents a single T cell receptor beta chain sequence. These data originate in a study of cytomegalovirus exposure and HLA in healthy donors. Sequencing was performed with immunoSEQ multiplex PCR; in TCRdb, only in-frame clones are kept and a portion is missing. Of tens of thousands of clones in the sample, roughly 93% were seen once. Germline CDR1 ENHRY, CDR2 SYGVKD. The CDR3 spans 15 residues. V lost 0 bases, J lost 6 bases, and 5 bases stayed unmatched. This clonotype was sampled from a young woman in good health and CMV-seropositive. Sequencing input: PBMCs. The rearrangement links TRBV10-3 to TRBJ1-5, with TRBD1 identical over 7 bases. This chain's CDR3 is CAISESVGGGQPQHF. In nucleotides, the CDR3 is TGTGCCATCAGTGAGTCGGTAGGGGGCGGTCAGCCCCAGCATTTT.